Below are 25 T cell receptor beta chains sequenced from a single sample in a study of T cells in Graves' hyperthyroidism and ophthalmopathy. The source material, RNA transcripts, was used to amplify TCR beta CDR3 regions. TCR CDR3 underwent first-round RT-PCR with the HTBI primer set. Via MiXCR, TCRdb re-called the multiplex PCR reads, giving one row per CDR3 protein. The table lists roughly 520,000 distinct CDR3 sequences, around 22% of them singletons. The sequencing input was blood. The receptors come from a woman between 25 and 40 years old with Graves' ophthalmopathy.

This clonotype was picked up many times. The chain links TRBV12-3 or TRBV12-4 to TRBJ1-1; tentative D call: TRBD1 (5 bases). V was pared by 8 bases and J by 1 base, with 17 bases between. The CDR3 is 15 amino acids. CDR3 loop: CASSLPGRENTEAFF. DNA of the CDR3: TGTGCCAGCTCACTCCCGGGCAGGGAGAACACTGAAGCTTTCTTT.

This clonotype was detected ten times or more. Compared with germline, one end of the junction differs, possibly owing to a read error. V usage is TRBV12-3 or TRBV12-4 and J usage is TRBJ2-4; D unresolved. The CDR3 loop spans 12 amino acids. CDR3 DNA: TGTGCCAGCACCTGGGCTAGGAACATTAAGTACTTC. Its translation is CASTWARNIKYF.

V usage is TRBV20-1 and J usage is TRBJ2-7; the match to TRBD1 covers 7 bases. The V segment lost 6 bases and the J segment 3 bases; nucleotides outside the gene matches: 17. Germline V gene sequence: CDR1 DFQATT, CDR2 SNEGSKA (reference sequence). The CDR3 is made up of 16 amino acids. The CDR3 DNA follows: TGCAGTGCCTACCATAGCCTCGGACAGGAGGACTACGAGCAGTACTTC. It codes for CSAYHSLGQEDYEQYF.

V is TRBV2 and J is TRBJ2-2; TRBD2 matches 14 bases. The V segment lost 8 bases and the J segment 5 bases; nucleotides outside the gene matches: 7. The CDR3 totals 16 residues. The germline V gene encodes CDR1 SNHLY and CDR2 FYNNEI. The CDR3 nucleotides are TGTGCCAGCCACGGGACTAGCGGGAGAGGGACCGGGGAGCTGTTTTTT. Translated, it gives CASHGTSGRGTGELFF.

CDR3 protein: CASSISSSSGGYGYTF. The CDR3 DNA reads TGTGCCAGTAGTATAAGTTCGAGCTCAGGGGGATATGGCTACACCTTC. The chain recombines TRBV19 with TRBJ1-2, with 7 bases aligning to TRBD1. Germline trimming cut 2 bases from V and 5 bases from J; bases unmatched to any gene: 11. The germline CDR1 and CDR2 sequences are LNHDA and SQIVND (reference sequence). This CDR3 is 16 amino acids long.

This clonotype was seen more than once but under ten times. This chain joins TRBV7-9 and TRBJ2-2, with no clear D. This CDR3 spans 15 amino acids. Trimming removed 0 bases from V and 5 bases from J, with 10 bases in between. The germline gives CDR1 SEHNR, CDR2 FQNEAQ (reference sequence). Here the CDR3 DNA reads TGTGCCAGCAGCTTAGCCTCCCTGGATACCGGGGAGCTGTTTTTT. This codes for CASSLASLDTGELFF.

This clonotype was counted many times. The V call is TRBV24-1, the J call TRBJ2-2; 7 bases align to TRBD1. The CDR3 is 16 residues long. The germline V gene encodes CDR1 KGHDR and CDR2 SFDVKD. The V segment lost 4 bases and the J segment 2 bases; nucleotides outside the gene matches: 6. CDR3 bases: TGTGCCACCAGTGACCCAGGGGGTTCCAACACCGGGGAGCTGTTTTTT. Its translation is CATSDPGGSNTGELFF.

The sample holds a few counts of this clonotype. V and J are TRBV10-2 and TRBJ2-7; 7 bases line up with TRBD1. The ends lost 5 bases at V and 0 bases at J; junction bases unmatched: 7. CDR1 is WSHSY and CDR2 is SAAADI in the germline V gene. This CDR3 region has 15 residues. The CDR3 coding sequence is TGCGCCAGCAGTTTTAGCCGGGACAGCTCCTACGAGCAGTACTTC. Its translation: CASSFSRDSSYEQYF.

This clonotype was counted ten times or more. This chain uses TRBV6-1 with TRBJ1-5; D not certain. With 3 bases removed from V and 5 bases from J, the gap between germline ends came to 8 bases. This CDR3 has 13 amino acids. In germline, CDR1 is MNHNS, CDR2 SASEGT. In DNA form, the CDR3 reads TGTGCCAGCAGTGACCAGGTGTATCAGCCCCAGCATTTT. This translates into CASSDQVYQPQHF.

There are many counts of this clonotype. The J gene is TRBJ2-5, the V gene TRBV10-3; no definite D call. The V gene lost 3 bases and the J gene lost 5 bases, with 16 bases spanning the gap. Germline CDR1 reads ENHRY; CDR2 reads SYGVKD. CDR3 length equals 15 residues. This CDR3 reads CAISDFALPTETQYF. CDR3 sequence (DNA): TGTGCCATCAGTGATTTCGCTCTACCAACTGAGACCCAGTACTTC.

Points on this clonotype: Because the CDR3 is missing its conserved closing phenylalanine or tryptophan, this is likely a read error. This chain uses TRBV12-3 or TRBV12-4 with TRBJ1-1; the D is unclear. Trimming removed 2 bases from V and 5 bases from J, with 9 bases in between. This CDR3 comprises 13 residues. The CDR3 reads CASSLSGRTEAFV. The CDR3 region has the DNA TGTGCCAGCAGTTTATCCGGCCGGACTGAAGCTTTCGTT.

V and J are TRBV29-1 and TRBJ1-2, with D uncertain. The CDR3 length is 15 residues. Trimming removed 2 bases from V and 0 bases from J, with 13 bases in between. Germline CDR1 reads SQVTM; CDR2 reads ANQGSEA. The CDR3 bases are TGCAGCGTTGAATCCCGGGTTCATACTAACTATGGCTACACCTTC. Its protein is CSVESRVHTNYGYTF.

This clonotype was detected many times. The rearrangement links TRBV6-1 to TRBJ1-1, with a tentative D call TRBD1 (6 bases). The CDR3 spans 11 residues. V lost 8 bases, J lost 12 bases, and 16 bases lay in between. Germline CDR1 MNHNS, CDR2 SASEGT. CDR3 sequence reads: CASSAGQGPFF. CDR3 DNA: TGTGCCAGCTCGGCAGGGCAGGGGCCTTTCTTT.

A word on this clonotype: This may be a read error, as it is one base from a much larger clone. The gene calls are TRBV6-1 and TRBJ2-7; TRBD1 agrees at 11 bases. Germline CDR1 reads MNHNS; CDR2 reads SASEGT. This CDR3 is 13 amino acids long. The junction had 3 bases not matched to a gene; V was cut back by 6 bases and J by 5 bases. CDR3 amino acids: CASRGQGANEQYF. The CDR3 nucleotides are TGTGCCAGCAGAGGACAGGGGGCAAACGAGCAGTACTTC.

The rearrangement uses TRBV14 and TRBJ2-1, with 10 bases that match TRBD2. In germline, CDR1 is SGHDN, CDR2 FVKESK. CDR3 length equals 17 residues. With V trimmed by 0 bases and J by 3 bases, 5 bases remained unmatched. CDR3 DNA: TGTGCCAGCAGCCAAGATTGGGCTAGCGGGGGCTACAATGAGCAGTTCTTC. Its protein is CASSQDWASGGYNEQFF.

This clonotype was found many times. This chain connects TRBV6-2 or TRBV6-3 to TRBJ2-2; no firm D call. This CDR3 region has 15 residues. Trimming shortened V by 10 bases and J by 4 bases, and 19 bases separated the two germline ends. Germline V gives CDR1 MNHEY, CDR2 SVGEGT. This chain's CDR3 is CATLSITHITGELFF. The CDR3 nucleotides read TGTGCCACCCTTTCGATCACGCATATCACCGGGGAGCTGTTTTTT.

The V and J genes are TRBV28 and TRBJ1-5; a possible D gene is TRBD1 (6 bases). CDR1 and CDR2 from the germline V gene are MDHEN and SYDVKM. Trimming removed 5 bases from V and 2 bases from J, with 16 bases in between. The CDR3 covers 16 residues. CDR3 in amino acids: CASSPQSWTGNQPQHF. CDR3 DNA sequence: TGTGCCAGCAGTCCCCAGTCCTGGACAGGCAATCAGCCCCAGCATTTT.

This clonotype was observed many times. This CDR3 reads CASSLEQGYNQPQHF. CDR3 nucleotides: TGTGCCAGCAGCTTGGAACAGGGTTACAATCAGCCCCAGCATTTT. This chain connects TRBV5-8 to TRBJ1-5; weak D call: TRBD1 (6 bases). The CDR3 extends over 15 amino acids. CDR1 is SGHTS and CDR2 is YDEGEE in the germline V gene. The V gene lost 0 bases and the J gene lost 3 bases, with 10 bases spanning the gap.

The sample holds many counts of this clonotype. The chain has TRBV7-8 and TRBJ2-7; weak D call: TRBD2 (6 bases). With 0 bases removed from V and 9 bases from J, the gap between germline ends came to 12 bases. This CDR3 comprises 13 residues. Germline V gene sequence: CDR1 SGHVS, CDR2 FQNEAQ. CDR3 bases: TGTGCCAGCAGCTTAGCGCCGGGGGTTGGGCAGTACTTC. Its protein is CASSLAPGVGQYF.

This clonotype appeared a few times. The chain couples TRBV6-1 to TRBJ2-1; possible D gene TRBD1, 5 bases. This CDR3 has 13 residues. Germline CDR1 and CDR2: MNHNS and SASEGT. With 5 bases removed from V and 5 bases from J, the gap between germline ends came to 10 bases. The CDR3 is CASSTQGDNEQFF. In DNA, the CDR3 is TGTGCCAGCAGTACCCAGGGCGACAATGAGCAGTTCTTC.

V and J are TRBV30 and TRBJ2-2; D possibly corresponds to TRBD2 (5 bases). V was trimmed by 0 bases and J by 6 bases, leaving 14 bases between them. Looked up from germline, CDR1 is GTSNPN and CDR2 is SVGIG (reference sequence). The CDR3 loop spans 15 amino acids. CDR3 nucleotides: TGTGCCTGGAGTGTTAGTAGCGCGATTGCCGGGGAGCTGTTTTTT. It encodes CAWSVSSAIAGELFF. The entire variable domain, with the rest obtained from reference TRBV30 and TRBJ2-2, is as follows: SQTIHQWPATLVQPVGSPLSLECTVEGTSNPNLYWYRQAAGRGLQLLFYSVGIGQISSEVPQNLSASRPQDRQFILSSKKLLLSDSGFYLCAWSVSSAIAGELFFGEGSRLTVL.

At least ten counts were recorded for this clonotype. The chain has TRBV7-3 and TRBJ1-2; the match to TRBD1 covers 7 bases. Germline V gene data show CDR1 as SGHTA and CDR2 as FQGTGA. This CDR3 region has 14 residues. Losses at the gene ends were 4 bases for V and 6 bases for J; bases not matched to a gene: 8. CDR3 residues: CASSWGQYSNGYTF. The CDR3 nucleotides are TGTGCCAGCAGCTGGGGACAGTATTCGAATGGCTACACCTTC.

This clonotype was counted at least ten times. This chain uses TRBV5-1 with TRBJ2-7; D remains ambiguous. Trimming shortened V by 4 bases and J by 3 bases, and 17 bases separated the two germline ends. This CDR3 spans 15 amino acids. CDR1 is SGHRS, CDR2 YFSETQ, per germline. The CDR3 coding sequence is TGCGCCAGCAGCCTCCTAGAGCCGGGCGTCTACGAGCAGTACTTC. This sequence encodes CASSLLEPGVYEQYF.

This clonotype was seen ten or more times. The CDR3 DNA reads as TGTGCCAGCAGCCAAGCAGGCCCTGAAGCTTTCTTT. Protein sequence: CASSQAGPEAFF. This rearrangement joins TRBV4-2 to TRBJ1-1, with D unresolved. The germline CDR1 and CDR2 sequences are LGHNA and YNFKEQ. The V end lost 1 base, the J end lost 6 bases, and 6 bases lay between the germline ends. This CDR3 contains 12 residues.

The table lists this clonotype with many counts. The chain couples TRBV28 to TRBJ1-6; maybe TRBD1 (6 bases). The CDR3 consists of 15 residues. Between the trimmed V and J ends, which lost 5 bases and 8 bases, there was a span of 16 bases. The V gene's germline CDR1 is MDHEN and CDR2 SYDVKM. CDR3 region: CASSLVQGKDSPLHF. As DNA, the CDR3 is TGTGCCAGCAGTCTCGTGCAGGGGAAGGATTCACCCCTCCACTTT.